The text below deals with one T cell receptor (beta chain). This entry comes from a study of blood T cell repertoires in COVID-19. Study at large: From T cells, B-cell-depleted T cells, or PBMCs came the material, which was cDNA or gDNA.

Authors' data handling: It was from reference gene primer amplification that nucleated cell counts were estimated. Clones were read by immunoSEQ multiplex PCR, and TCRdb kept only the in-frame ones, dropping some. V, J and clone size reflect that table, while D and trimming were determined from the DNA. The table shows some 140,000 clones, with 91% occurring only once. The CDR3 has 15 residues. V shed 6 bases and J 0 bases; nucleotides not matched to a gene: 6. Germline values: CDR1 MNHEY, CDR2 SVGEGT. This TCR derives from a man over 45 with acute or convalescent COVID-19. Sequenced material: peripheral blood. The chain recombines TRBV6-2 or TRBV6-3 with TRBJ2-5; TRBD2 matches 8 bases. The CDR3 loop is CASSRPGLDQETQYF. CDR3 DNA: TGTGCCAGCAGCCGACCGGGACTAGACCAAGAGACCCAGTACTTC.